The next 19 T cell receptor beta chains were all read from a single sample in a study of blood T cell repertoires in COVID-19. Some clones are missing from TCRdb's copy, which holds only in-frame ones; the method was immunoSEQ multiplex PCR. The sample contains approximately 160,000 clones, roughly 84% of which appear only once. What was sequenced was peripheral blood. These receptors were taken from a woman aged 80 or older with active or convalescent COVID-19.

This chain connects TRBV5-6 to TRBJ1-1; D is undetermined. Germline V gives CDR1 SGHDT, CDR2 YYEEEE. This CDR3 has 15 residues. The V gene lost 0 bases and the J gene lost 1 base, with 10 bases spanning the gap. CDR3 region: CASSLGPTGNTEAFF. CDR3 DNA: TGTGCCAGCAGCTTGGGTCCTACGGGGAACACTGAAGCTTTCTTT.

The chain has TRBV9 and TRBJ1-2; the match to TRBD1 covers 7 bases. V lost 0 bases, J lost 4 bases, and 6 bases stayed unmatched. Germline V gives CDR1 SGDLS, CDR2 YYNGEE. The CDR3 runs 15 residues. The CDR3 coding sequence is TGTGCCAGCAGCGTAGCCTTGAGGGACAGCTATGGCTACACCTTC. This gives the protein CASSVALRDSYGYTF.

The chain combines TRBV7-9 with TRBJ2-5; 9 positions agree with TRBD2. V was clipped by 2 bases and J by 4 bases; unmatched bases: 5. The CDR3 is 15 residues long. The germline gives CDR1 SEHNR, CDR2 FQNEAQ (reference sequence). CDR3 amino acids: CASSLSGGQVETQYF. Written as DNA, the CDR3 is TGTGCCAGCAGCTTAAGCGGGGGGCAAGTAGAGACCCAGTACTTC.

This clone was found once. The chain carries TRBV7-9 and TRBJ2-3; 9 nucleotides align to TRBD2. The CDR3 loop spans 16 amino acids. Germline V gene data show CDR1 as SEHNR and CDR2 as FQNEAQ (reference sequence). V dropped 1 base and J dropped 2; count of bases not matched to a gene: 4. This CDR3 is CASSLGSGGTTDTQYF. CDR3 sequence (DNA): TGTGCCAGCAGCTTAGGGAGCGGGGGGACCACAGATACGCAGTATTTT. The entire variable domain, with the rest obtained from reference TRBV7-9 and TRBJ2-3, is as follows: DTGVSQNPRHKITKRGQNVTFRCDPISEHNRLYWYRQTLGQGPEFLTYFQNEAQLEKSRLLSDRFSAERPKGSFSTLEIQRTEQGDSAMYLCASSLGSGGTTDTQYFGPGTRLTVL.

The gene calls are TRBV6-2 or TRBV6-3 and TRBJ1-5, with D perhaps TRBD1 (6 bases). Germline CDR1 and CDR2: MNHEY and SVGEGT. The CDR3 contains 13 residues. Trimming left V 6 bases short and J 6 bases short, with 12 bases between. The CDR3 is CASSAAGVQPQHF. CDR3 DNA: TGTGCCAGCAGCGCCGCAGGGGTTCAGCCCCAGCATTTT.

The chain employs TRBV5-1 and TRBJ2-4; TRBD1 matches 8 bases. The germline CDR1 and CDR2 sequences are SGHRS and YFSETQ. The J segment lost 3 bases and the V segment lost 1 base, leaving 3 bases of the junction unmatched. The CDR3 contains 15 residues. CDR3 sequence: CASSLQGADKNIQYF. DNA for the CDR3: TGCGCCAGCAGCTTGCAGGGGGCCGACAAAAACATTCAGTACTTC.

The gene calls are TRBV14 and TRBJ1-3; TRBD1 agrees at 8 bases. The CDR3 length is 18 residues. Germline V gene sequence: CDR1 SGHDN, CDR2 FVKESK. J gave up 2 bases and V 2 bases, and 11 bases lay outside the gene matches. CDR3 in amino acids: CASSQTKDREIAGNTIYF. DNA of the CDR3: TGTGCCAGCAGCCAAACAAAGGACAGGGAGATCGCTGGAAACACCATATATTTT.

V and J are TRBV12-3 or TRBV12-4 and TRBJ1-2, with TRBD1 as a possible D gene (6 bases). Trimming shortened V by 3 bases and J by 7 bases, and 12 bases separated the two germline ends. This CDR3 contains 13 residues. The CDR3 nucleotides read TGTGCCAGCAGTTTTGCCAGGGGCGGTGGCTACACCTTC. It is translated as CASSFARGGGYTF.

This clone was counted once. The chain uses TRBV2 and TRBJ1-1; tentative D call: TRBD1 (6 bases). The CDR3 runs 14 residues. Trimming left V 6 bases short and J 5 bases short, with 16 bases between. CDR1 is SNHLY, CDR2 FYNNEI, per germline. The CDR3 is CASRVRGGATEAFF. CDR3 nucleotide sequence: TGTGCCAGCAGGGTCAGGGGTGGGGCGACTGAAGCTTTCTTT. Variable domain in full (rest from reference TRBV2 and TRBJ1-1): EPEVTQTPSHQVTQMGQEVILRCVPISNHLYFYWYRQILGQKVEFLVSFYNNEISEKSEIFDDQFSVERPDGSNFTLKIRSTKLEDSAMYFCASRVRGGATEAFFGQGTRLTVV.

This chain links TRBV7-9 with TRBJ1-1, with D uncertain. Germline CDR1 reads SEHNR; CDR2 reads FQNEAQ (reference sequence). CDR3 length: 14 amino acids. Trimming removed 2 bases at V and 0 bases at J, with 7 bases between. CDR3 sequence: CASSLSRLNTEAFF. The CDR3 region has the DNA TGTGCCAGCAGCTTAAGCCGGTTGAACACTGAAGCTTTCTTT.

V usage is TRBV5-1 and J usage is TRBJ2-5; 10 bases map to TRBD2. The V segment lost 0 bases and the J segment 3 bases; nucleotides outside the gene matches: 8. The V gene's germline CDR1 is SGHRS and CDR2 YFSETQ. The CDR3 contains 17 residues. The CDR3 region is CASSLGWASGGKETQYF. As DNA, the CDR3 is TGCGCCAGCAGCTTGGGATGGGCTAGCGGGGGTAAAGAGACCCAGTACTTC.

This clone was recorded at least ten times. The V call is TRBV4-3, the J call TRBJ2-7; 10 nucleotides align to TRBD2. Germline assignment: CDR1 LGHNA and CDR2 YSLEER. The junction had 8 bases not matched to a gene; V was cut back by 0 bases and J by 0 bases. The CDR3 extends over 18 amino acids. The CDR3 sequence: CASSQDRASGGDSYEQYF. For the CDR3, the DNA is TGCGCCAGCAGCCAAGATAGGGCTAGCGGGGGCGACTCCTACGAGCAGTACTTC.

The chain joins TRBV30 to TRBJ1-2; no firm D call. CDR1 is GTSNPN, CDR2 SVGIG, per germline (reference sequence). CDR3 size: 10 residues. V was clipped by 6 bases and J by 5 bases, with 7 bases between them. The CDR3 DNA reads TGTGCCTGCCAAAATTATGGCTACACCTTC. Amino acid sequence: CACQNYGYTF.

This clone came up once. The chain uses TRBV9 and TRBJ2-2, with 8 bases lining up with TRBD2. The CDR3 contains 16 residues. With 2 bases clipped from V and 1 base from J, the junction kept 4 bases outside the gene matches. CDR1 is SGDLS and CDR2 is YYNGEE in the germline V gene. The CDR3 DNA sequence: TGTGCCAGCAGCGTCGGGGGGGCCCTGAACACCGGGGAGCTGTTTTTT. This sequence encodes CASSVGGALNTGELFF.

The CDR3 protein is CASSFRTGEGTDTQYF. The CDR3 DNA reads TGTGCCAGCAGTTTCAGGACAGGGGAGGGCACAGATACGCAGTATTTT. The chain couples TRBV6-5 to TRBJ2-3, with TRBD1 matching over 9 bases. The CDR3 length is 16 residues. Per germline, CDR1 MNHEY and CDR2 SVGAGI. V dropped 4 bases and J dropped 1; count of bases not matched to a gene: 6.

Only one count was recorded for this clone. The V call is TRBV4-3, the J call TRBJ1-1, with D possibly matching TRBD1 (5 bases). Germline CDR1 is LGHNA and CDR2 is YSLEER. The CDR3 loop spans 15 amino acids. Trimming took off 3 bases at V and 0 bases at J, with 11 bases between the two ends. Here the CDR3 reads CASSHQTDLNTEAFF. In DNA, the CDR3 is TGCGCCAGCAGCCATCAGACAGACCTGAACACTGAAGCTTTCTTT.

V and J are TRBV5-1 and TRBJ1-3; D remains unclear. V was trimmed by 1 base and J by 2 bases, leaving 10 bases between them. The CDR3 spans 15 residues. Germline lookup yields CDR1 SGHRS and CDR2 YFSETQ. CDR3 residues: CASSLNAVAGNTIYF. CDR3 nucleotide sequence: TGCGCCAGCAGCTTGAATGCGGTGGCTGGAAACACCATATATTTT.

This clone was counted a few times. The chain is built from TRBV19 and TRBJ1-4; 7 bases are a match to TRBD1. The CDR3 totals 17 residues. Germline CDR1 and CDR2: LNHDA and SQIVND (reference sequence). The ends lost 5 bases at V and 8 bases at J; junction bases unmatched: 17. This CDR3 reads CASSLTGPKGAEEKLFF. Here the CDR3 DNA reads TGTGCCAGTAGTCTAACCGGTCCAAAGGGGGCCGAGGAAAAACTGTTTTTT.

The chain links TRBV7-9 to TRBJ2-2; 8 positions agree with TRBD1. The germline V gene encodes CDR1 SEHNR and CDR2 FQNEAQ (reference sequence). The CDR3 loop spans 18 amino acids. With 5 bases clipped from V and 0 bases from J, the junction kept 11 bases outside the gene matches. CDR3 sequence (DNA): TGTGCCAGCAGCAGAAGCAGGGGGCTCGTGGCGAACACCGGGGAGCTGTTTTTT. Protein sequence: CASSRSRGLVANTGELFF.